The 18 T cell receptor beta chains below come from one sample, sequenced in a study of shared clonotypes between healthy human individuals. Produced via immunoSEQ multiplex PCR; TCRdb's table is partial and in-frame only. Of about 2.4 million clones in the sample, around 94% are singletons; the top ten hold over 0.12%. Sequencing was carried out using naive CD4+ T cells sorted from blood. The subset: CD45RA+ positively selected. The receptor set was obtained from a man aged 18 to 30 in good health.

The chain recombines TRBV5-4 with TRBJ2-3, with 11 positions matching TRBD2. The CDR3 loop spans 17 amino acids. Germline assignment: CDR1 SGHNT and CDR2 YYREEE (reference sequence). With 4 bases clipped from V and 5 bases from J, the junction kept 12 bases outside the gene matches. CDR3 residues: CASSPGIAGGPEDTQYF. The CDR3 coding sequence is TGTGCCAGCAGCCCGGGGATAGCGGGGGGGCCCGAAGATACGCAGTATTTT.

The chain combines TRBV7-6 with TRBJ2-7; 8 nucleotides line up with TRBD1. The V gene end was trimmed by 5 bases and the J gene end by 2 bases; junction bases not matched to a gene: 8. The CDR3 consists of 15 residues. Germline assignment: CDR1 SGHVS and CDR2 FNYEAQ. The CDR3 is CASSPQAGGAYEQYF. As DNA, the CDR3 is TGTGCCAGCAGCCCCCAAGCAGGGGGCGCCTACGAGCAGTACTTC.

The chain recombines TRBV29-1 with TRBJ2-7; no reliable D call. Looked up from germline, CDR1 is SQVTM and CDR2 is ANQGSEA. There are 11 residues in the CDR3. The germline V and J ends were trimmed by 5 bases and 7 bases, with 12 bases remaining between them. The CDR3 reads CSVIAETEQYF. The CDR3 region has the DNA TGCAGCGTTATAGCTGAGACAGAGCAGTACTTC.

The chain links TRBV5-1 to TRBJ1-1; 8 bases are a match to TRBD1. Germline-derived CDR1 and CDR2 are SGHRS and YFSETQ. CDR3 length: 14 amino acids. Trimming took 3 bases from V and 3 from J; bases not matched to a gene: 4. CDR3 region: CASSSMTGDTEAFF. CDR3 DNA sequence: TGCGCCAGCAGCTCCATGACAGGGGACACTGAAGCTTTCTTT.

This clone was observed once. The chain recombines TRBV10-1 with TRBJ2-2; D is undetermined. The V gene lost 6 bases and the J gene lost 0 bases, with 8 bases spanning the gap. This CDR3 region has 14 residues. Germline lookup yields CDR1 WNHNN and CDR2 SYGVQD (reference sequence). DNA of the CDR3: TGCGCCAGCAGCTTCCGTACGAACACCGGGGAGCTGTTTTTT. Translating it yields CASSFRTNTGELFF.

In the case of this clone: One junction end disagrees with the germline gene, perhaps due to a read error. The gene calls are TRBV5-4 and TRBJ1-2, with TRBD1 identical over 8 bases. The V gene's germline CDR1 is SGHNT and CDR2 YYREEE (reference sequence). The CDR3 runs to 15 residues. CDR3 nucleotides: TGTGCCAGCAGATTGGGGGGCAGGGGGCAATATGGCTACACCTTC. Protein sequence: CASRLGGRGQYGYTF. Supplemented by reference TRBV5-4 and TRBJ1-2, the full variable domain reads ETGVTQSPTHLIKTRGQQVTLRCSSQSGHNTVSWYQQALGQGPQFIFQYYREEENGRGNFPPRFSGLQFPNYSSELNVNALELDDSALYLCASRLGGRGQYGYTFGSGTRLTVV.

The CDR3 region has the DNA TGTGCTAGTGGTTTGAGTTCGGGGTGGCGGAGGGGCCCTTACGAGCAGTACTTC. Its translation: CASGLSSGWRRGPYEQYF. The J gene is TRBJ2-7, the V gene TRBV12-5, with a possible D match to TRBD2 (6 bases). The germline gives CDR1 LGHNT, CDR2 FRNRAP. The V and J ends lost 2 bases and 4 bases respectively, with 24 bases between them. The CDR3 is 18 residues long.

The V gene is TRBV28, the J gene TRBJ1-2; unclear D gene. Trimming cost V 6 bases and J 5 bases, with 16 bases left between them. This CDR3 has 14 residues. Germline V CDR1 and CDR2: MDHEN, SYDVKM. The CDR3 nucleotides read TGTGCCAGCAGCCCCCGACCACCGTCGTATGGCTACACCTTC. This encodes CASSPRPPSYGYTF.

In this sample, this clone turned up once. V and J are TRBV7-2 and TRBJ2-7; 9 nucleotides match TRBD2. Unmatched junction bases numbered 7, after V lost 5 bases and J lost 5 bases. This CDR3 has 14 amino acids. Germline lookup yields CDR1 SGHTA and CDR2 FQGNSA. The CDR3 DNA reads as TGTGCCAGCAGCACGGGACTAGCCGGCGACGAGCAGTACTTC. Its translation: CASSTGLAGDEQYF.

Regarding this clone: The same CDR3 also results from other DNA sequences found in this sample. CDR3 protein: CASSLDRGMNTEAFF. CDR3 in DNA: TGTGCCAGCAGTCTAGACAGGGGAATGAACACTGAAGCTTTCTTT. The chain links TRBV2 to TRBJ1-1; TRBD1 matches 8 bases. This CDR3 has 15 residues. The V gene end was trimmed by 5 bases and the J gene end by 0 bases; junction bases not matched to a gene: 5. Germline V gives CDR1 SNHLY, CDR2 FYNNEI. Full variable domain (rest looked up from reference TRBV2 and TRBJ1-1): EPEVTQTPSHQVTQMGQEVILRCVPISNHLYFYWYRQILGQKVEFLVSFYNNEISEKSEIFDDQFSVERPDGSNFTLKIRSTKLEDSAMYFCASSLDRGMNTEAFFGQGTRLTVV.

The chain has TRBV5-5 and TRBJ1-6; perhaps TRBD1 as D (5 bases). V gave up 4 bases and J gave up 10 bases, with 15 bases separating them. The germline V gene encodes CDR1 SGHKS and CDR2 YYEKEE (reference sequence). CDR3 length equals 14 residues. The CDR3 nucleotides read TGTGCCAGCAGCCGGGGGTACCCCAGCTCACCCCTCCACTTT. This translates into CASSRGYPSSPLHF.

The genes are TRBV4-1 and TRBJ2-5, with 7 bases identical to TRBD2. The CDR3 runs to 17 residues. V shed 4 bases and J 2 bases; nucleotides not matched to a gene: 13. Germline loops: CDR1 MGHRA, CDR2 YSYEKL. The CDR3 nucleotides are TGCGCCAGCAGCCGCTCGAGGGGAGGGCCTGGTCAAGAGACCCAGTACTTC. Protein product: CASSRSRGGPGQETQYF.

J is TRBJ2-5 and V is TRBV5-6; TRBD2 aligns across 8 bases. The V gene's germline CDR1 is SGHDT and CDR2 YYEEEE. The V segment lost 0 bases and the J segment 5 bases; nucleotides outside the gene matches: 9. This CDR3 is 16 amino acids long. In DNA form, the CDR3 reads TGTGCCAGCAGCTTGGTTTCCAGCGGGAGACGGGAGACCCAGTACTTC. This codes for CASSLVSSGRRETQYF.

About this clone: An end of the junction does not agree with germline; a read error may underlie this. The J gene is TRBJ2-5, the V gene TRBV7-9, with D unresolved. The J call is uncertain, as TRBJ2-7 better fits the DNA end. CDR3 length: 12 amino acids. Germline V gives CDR1 SEHNR, CDR2 FQNEAQ (reference sequence). DNA for the CDR3: TGCGCTTCCGGAGAGCTCTCCTACGAGCAGTACTTC. Its translation: CASGELSYEQYF.

This sequence joins TRBV30 and TRBJ2-7; D unresolved. Trimming stripped 6 bases from V and 1 base from J, with 13 bases between. The CDR3 contains 13 residues. Per the germline V gene, CDR1 is GTSNPN and CDR2 is SVGIG (reference sequence). CDR3 sequence: CACWWTSSYEQYF. The CDR3 DNA sequence: TGTGCCTGTTGGTGGACCTCTTCCTACGAGCAGTACTTC.

The V and J genes are TRBV7-3 and TRBJ2-1; maybe TRBD1 (6 bases). Trimming took off 2 bases at V and 12 bases at J, with 17 bases between the two ends. The CDR3 runs 14 residues. CDR1 SGHTA and CDR2 FQGTGA come from the germline V gene. CDR3 loop: CASSLSRDKSWQFF. The CDR3 region has the DNA TGTGCCAGCAGCTTATCCCGGGACAAGAGTTGGCAGTTCTTC.

The chain links TRBV19 to TRBJ2-1; possibly TRBD2 for D (6 bases). With 9 bases removed from V and 5 bases from J, the gap between germline ends came to 20 bases. The CDR3 covers 15 residues. Per germline, CDR1 LNHDA and CDR2 SQIVND (reference sequence). The CDR3 DNA sequence: TGTGCCAGCCGGAGGGGTACCTGGCTGGACAATGAGCAGTTCTTC. Translation gives CASRRGTWLDNEQFF.

The chain carries TRBV10-3 and TRBJ1-1; 9 nucleotides agree with TRBD1. V lost 6 bases to trimming and J lost 4 bases; unmatched junction nucleotides: 9. In germline, CDR1 is ENHRY, CDR2 SYGVKD. There are 15 residues in the CDR3. CDR3 residues: CAIRAQQGAGTEAFF. The CDR3 DNA reads TGTGCCATCAGGGCTCAACAGGGGGCCGGCACTGAAGCTTTCTTT.